This T cell receptor beta chain was identified during a study of cytomegalovirus exposure and HLA in healthy donors. Use of 60 Vbeta and 13 Jbeta primers characterized the PCR. Generated by immunoSEQ multiplex PCR, the TCRdb table keeps only in-frame clones and is missing some. Its clone listing holds approximately 52,000 clones. The CDR3 covers 12 residues. Germline V gene lookup returns CDR1 SQVTM and CDR2 ANQGSEA. Trimming shortened V by 3 bases and J by 3 bases, and 7 bases separated the two germline ends. Input material: PBMCs. This TCR was sampled from a man aged 45 to 65 in good health and CMV-seropositive. The J gene is TRBJ2-3, the V gene TRBV29-1; maybe TRBD1 (6 bases). CDR3 residues: CSVDGQTDTQYF. In nucleotides, the CDR3 is TGCAGCGTTGATGGACAGACAGATACGCAGTATTTT.